Listed here are 8 T cell receptor beta chains from one sample, sequenced in a study of blood T cell repertoires in COVID-19. Generated by immunoSEQ multiplex PCR, the TCRdb table keeps only in-frame clones and is missing some. The sample records 250,000 to 350,000 clones, 75% to 90% being singletons. The specimen sequenced was peripheral blood. These receptors all stem from a woman aged 55-75 years with acute or convalescent COVID-19.

The chain has TRBV6-2 or TRBV6-3 and TRBJ1-6; D gene uncertain. Germline V gene lookup returns CDR1 MNHEY and CDR2 SVGEGT. V was shortened by 0 bases and J by 5 bases, with 5 bases between the two germline ends. The CDR3 contains 14 residues. The DNA for the CDR3 is TGTGCCAGCAGTTACTCGGCGGATAATTCACCCCTCCACTTT. It encodes CASSYSADNSPLHF.

This sequence joins TRBV2 and TRBJ1-4; TRBD1 agrees at 9 bases. Germline CDR1 and CDR2: SNHLY and FYNNEI. V lost 6 bases to trimming and J lost 6 bases; unmatched junction nucleotides: 5. CDR3 length: 14 amino acids. CDR3 sequence: CASRPQGAYEKLFF. CDR3 nucleotide sequence: TGTGCCAGCAGGCCACAGGGGGCTTATGAAAAACTGTTTTTT.

The chain is built from TRBV20-1 and TRBJ1-5, with TRBD1 as a possible D gene (6 bases). This CDR3 is built from 13 residues. V was pared by 3 bases and J by 5 bases, with 11 bases between. CDR1 and CDR2 from the germline V gene are DFQATT and SNEGSKA (reference sequence). Written as DNA, the CDR3 is TGCAGTGCTAGTGCGGCAGGGGATCAGCCCCAGCATTTT. Amino acid sequence: CSASAAGDQPQHF.

The chain recombines TRBV14 with TRBJ2-1; D remains ambiguous. V dropped 2 bases and J dropped 10 bases, with 12 bases sitting between them. The CDR3 runs 13 residues. CDR1 and CDR2 from the germline V gene are SGHDN and FVKESK. The CDR3 DNA reads TGTGCCAGCAGCCAAAACTTAGGCGGAGAGCAGTTCTTC. This sequence encodes CASSQNLGGEQFF.

The chain joins TRBV29-1 to TRBJ1-1, with TRBD1 matching 9 bases. Looked up from germline, CDR1 is SQVTM and CDR2 is ANQGSEA. J lost 1 base, V lost 7 bases, and 7 bases had no gene match. The CDR3 spans 14 residues. This CDR3 reads CSATGGASNTEAFF. The DNA for the CDR3 is TGCAGCGCAACAGGGGGCGCCTCGAACACTGAAGCTTTCTTT.

The chain recombines TRBV7-9 with TRBJ1-5; 10 nucleotides agree with TRBD1. This CDR3 comprises 17 residues. In germline, CDR1 is SEHNR, CDR2 FQNEAQ (reference sequence). V was pared by 5 bases and J by 7 bases, with 14 bases of the junction left unmatched. In DNA form, the CDR3 reads TGTGCCAGCAGCCTGGACAGGGGGACCGTCCGGGGCCAGCCCCAGCATTTT. Translating it yields CASSLDRGTVRGQPQHF.

This clone came up once. J is TRBJ2-2 and V is TRBV11-3; 7 positions match TRBD1. Per the germline V gene, CDR1 is SGHNT and CDR2 is YENEEA. V shed 0 bases and J 7 bases; nucleotides not matched to a gene: 5. The CDR3 is 15 amino acids. CDR3 region: CASSLDEGAYGELFF. The DNA for the CDR3 is TGTGCCAGCAGCTTAGATGAGGGGGCCTACGGGGAGCTGTTTTTT.

The rearrangement joins TRBV3-1 (or the pseudogene TRBV3-2) to TRBJ2-7; 11 bases agree with TRBD2. J was trimmed by 4 bases and V by 1 base; bases with no gene match: 3. The CDR3 sequence is 15 residues long. Germline loops: CDR1 LGHDT, CDR2 YNNKEL (reference sequence). CDR3 in DNA: TGTGCCAGCAGCCAAGCCGTAGCGGGAGGGTACGAGCAGTACTTC. It is translated as CASSQAVAGGYEQYF.